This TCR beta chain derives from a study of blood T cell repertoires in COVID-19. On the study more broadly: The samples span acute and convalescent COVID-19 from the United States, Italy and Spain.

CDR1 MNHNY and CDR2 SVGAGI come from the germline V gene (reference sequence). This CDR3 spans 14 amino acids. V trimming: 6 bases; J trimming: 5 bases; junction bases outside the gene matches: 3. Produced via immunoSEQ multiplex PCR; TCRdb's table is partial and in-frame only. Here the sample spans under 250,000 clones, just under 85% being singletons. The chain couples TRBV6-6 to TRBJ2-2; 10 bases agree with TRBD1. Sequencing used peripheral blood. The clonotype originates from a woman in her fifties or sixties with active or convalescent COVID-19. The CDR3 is CASRGTGETGELFF. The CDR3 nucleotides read TGTGCCAGCAGGGGGACAGGGGAAACCGGGGAGCTGTTTTTT.